The sample holds many counts of the clone carrying this T cell receptor beta chain. TCRdb reprocessed the RACE reads with MiXCR, giving one entry per CDR3 protein. This sample has over 100,000 distinct CDR3 sequences, with about 11% found just once. This record belongs to a study of human T cells and chemical hapten exposure. The CDR3 covers 13 residues. V was trimmed by 4 bases and J by 6 bases, leaving 11 bases between them. The germline V gene has CDR1 MGHRA and CDR2 YSYEKL. Time point of the sample: patch test 3, about 24 weeks after DPC sensitization. Treatment specified: therapeutic diphenylcyclopropenone sensitization with weekly scalp DPC.

The sequence was collected from a woman aged 45-65 years with alopecia areata. Some clones in this sample may be carry-over from other donors' samples. Sequenced here: whole blood, sampled in connection with sensitization to the hapten diphenylcyclopropenone (DPC). The genes are TRBV4-1 and TRBJ2-3; no definite D call. The CDR3 region has the DNA TGCGCCAGCAGCCTGGGAAGCTCGGATACGCAGTATTTT. This codes for CASSLGSSDTQYF.